This TCR beta chain was recovered during a study of regulatory T cells in long-lasting Graves disease. The CDR3 length is 15 residues. Germline values: CDR1 DFQATT, CDR2 SNEGSKA (reference sequence). V dropped 5 bases and J dropped 10; count of bases not matched to a gene: 13. This clonotype was seen a few times. Construction of the TCR beta libraries employed iRepertoire HTBI primers in conjunction with Arm-PCR of CDR3 regions. TCRdb redid the calling of the multiplex PCR reads with MiXCR, one entry per CDR3 protein. The table lists about 610,000 distinct CDR3 sequences, about 16% of them singletons. Time point in this sample: newly diagnosed GD, antithyroid drugs for less than 3 months. PBMC-derived RNA was used for the TCR library. The data were also submitted as part of a second study, on T cells in Graves' hyperthyroidism and ophthalmopathy.

This receptor was identified in a man aged 18 to 30 with Graves disease. The source material was peripheral blood mononuclear cells (PBMCs), sampled at new diagnosis, from a patient treated with antithyroid drugs. The chain uses TRBV20-1 and TRBJ1-6, with 8 bases aligning to TRBD1. CDR3 sequence reads: CSAEETGAGRSPLHF. The CDR3 nucleotides read TGCAGTGCTGAGGAGACAGGGGCTGGGAGGTCACCCCTCCACTTT.